The source of this TCR beta chain is a study of T cells in Graves' hyperthyroidism and ophthalmopathy. Study background: Peripheral blood was acquired at first diagnosis, ahead of any therapy whatsoever. Regarding the study as a whole: Most thyroid clonotypes expanded above 0.001 were also detected in blood.

This clonotype came up many times. Its antigen is still unknown. The CDR3 is 16 amino acids. Unmatched junction bases numbered 11, after V lost 3 bases and J lost 7 bases. CDR1 is SGHAT and CDR2 is FQNNGV in the germline V gene. Regions amplified from RNA transcripts were the TCR beta CDR3 regions. HTBI primers were used for first-round RT-PCR of the TCR CDR3. TCRdb fed the multiplex PCR reads into MiXCR, producing one record per CDR3 protein. The repertoire has 700,000 or so distinct CDR3 sequences, about 15% of them found once; the top ten carry 8.4%. Uncontrolled infection, other autoimmune disease, pregnancy or lactation disqualified patients from enrolment. Diagnoses rested on clinical symptoms, serum thyroxine and TRAb, thyroid ultrasound and orbital computed tomography.

The material sequenced was blood. The rearrangement joins TRBV11-2 to TRBJ2-1; 8 nucleotides agree with TRBD1. This TCR was sampled from a man aged 18 to 29 with Graves' hyperthyroidism. The CDR3 region has the DNA TGTGCCAGCAGCTTCGCCAGGGGGCGCGTTTGGAATGAGCAGTTCTTC. Its translation: CASSFARGRVWNEQFF.